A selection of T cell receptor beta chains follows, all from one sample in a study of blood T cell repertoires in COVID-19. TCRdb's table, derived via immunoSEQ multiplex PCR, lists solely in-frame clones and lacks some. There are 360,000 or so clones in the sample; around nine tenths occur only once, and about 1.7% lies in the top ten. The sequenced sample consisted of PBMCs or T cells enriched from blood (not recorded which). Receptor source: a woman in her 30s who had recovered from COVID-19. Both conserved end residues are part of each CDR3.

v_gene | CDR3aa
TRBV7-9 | CASSPILSSYNEQFF
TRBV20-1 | CSASLAGIYNEQFF
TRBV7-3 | CAWAMAQPQHF
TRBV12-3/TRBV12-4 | CASSSPGGYGYTF
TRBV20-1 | CSASLSSGRRNTQYF
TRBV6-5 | CASRQGFGGYTF
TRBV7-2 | CASSTRQGSPTQYF
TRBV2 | CASSESRNTEAFF
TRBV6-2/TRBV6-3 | CASSDRTGIYNEQFF
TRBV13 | CASSKRQGGEKLFF